This T cell receptor beta chain came from a study of CD8 T cells in ankylosing spondylitis (dated 2017 in TCRdb). About the study as a whole: The study set out to find disease-linked TCR variants by profiling T cell receptor beta repertoires in ankylosing spondylitis patients and healthy donors. The full study cohort was made up of approximately 27 ankylosing spondylitis patients and roughly 100 healthy donors. Peripheral blood was sampled, and synovial fluid was also collected from ankylosing spondylitis patients. General conclusions and limits of the study: Blood from ankylosing spondylitis patients appeared to be characterized by a TCR beta motif made up of under ten highly homologous amino acid variants. Some TCR beta motif variants had previously been reported in synovial fluid and blood of reactive arthritis patients, which suggested common disease-initiation mechanisms. The disease-linked clones had a CD8+ phenotype and were found at relatively low frequencies in peripheral blood. According to the report, matched synovial fluid samples from ankylosing spondylitis patients were significantly enriched for the disease-linked clones.

Counted from cysteine to phenylalanine, this CDR3 has 14 amino acids. This entry keeps only the CDR3 DNA: 42 bases, framed from base 1. CDR1 SGHTA and CDR2 FQGNSA were looked up in the germline V gene. V sheds 5 bases and J sheds 4 bases, leaving 15 bases between their ends. The listed sequencing device is Illumina HiSeq 2500. TCR beta libraries were prepared by quantitative 5'-RACE with molecular barcodes. Per the original workflow: Disease-linked TCR variants were identified with a new computational method built on a probabilistic model of VDJ rearrangement. TCRdb passed the public sequencing reads through fastp at Q25 and MiXCR, retaining productive beta sequences. Merged by CDR3 protein, the rows form single entries marked with the most common genes and DNA. Here the V and J calls rest on TCRdb's processing, not on the authors' analysis. In this sample the table shows 750,000 to 850,000 distinct CDR3 sequences, 12% of which occur a single time. Of the sample, roughly 0.51% is held by the ten largest clones.

This clonotype showed up just a few times. This receptor's antigen is unknown. Base qualities are not recorded, but no much larger clone differs from it by a single base. Sample: blood, either unsorted or a sorted T cell fraction (not recorded which). The TCR originated in a male donor with ankylosing spondylitis. Recombination connected TRBV7-2 to TRBJ2-7; no D gene can be assigned with confidence. The DNA sequence follows: TGTGCCAGCAGCCTCACGAGTAACGGGTACGAGCAGTACTTC. Its translation reads: CASSLTSNGYEQYF.